The 15 T cell receptor beta chains in this list originate from one sample, sequenced in a study of human T cells and chemical hapten exposure (dated by TCRdb to the early 2020s). Explained via the paper, the time point label denotes: patch test 1, 2 weeks after DPC sensitization. This sample's treatment or condition label indicates: therapeutic diphenylcyclopropenone sensitization with weekly scalp DPC. Receptors were amplified or captured by RACE. TCRdb records NextSeq 500 as the sequencer. TCRdb cleaned the public reads at Q25 with fastp, built clones with MiXCR and kept in-frame beta chains. Rows matching on CDR3 protein sequence are summarized as one entry with the most common DNA and genes. The sample table lists some 180,000 distinct CDR3 sequences, about a fifth of them with a count of one. Approximately 6.4% of the sample belongs to the ten largest clones. The sequenced sample was whole blood, obtained in connection with sensitization to the hapten diphenylcyclopropenone (DPC). All receptors come from a woman aged 50 to 60 with alopecia areata. Some clones in this sample may be carry-over from other donors' samples.

The genes are TRBV12-5 and TRBJ1-1; TRBD1 agrees at 8 bases. The germline CDR1 and CDR2 sequences are LGHNT and FRNRAP. The CDR3 extends over 13 amino acids. Trimming took 5 bases from V and 7 from J; bases not matched to a gene: 6. The CDR3 reads CASGRTGKIEAFF. For the CDR3, the DNA is TGTGCTAGTGGTCGGACAGGGAAAATTGAAGCTTTCTTT.

This clonotype came up many times. The chain is built from TRBV6-4 and TRBJ2-3; 10 bases are a match to TRBD2. The CDR3 consists of 14 residues. The V segment lost 4 bases and the J segment 3 bases; nucleotides outside the gene matches: 1. Germline CDR1 and CDR2: MRHNA and SNTAGT. The CDR3 protein is CASSASGSTDTQYF. CDR3 coding DNA: TGTGCCAGCAGTGCTAGCGGGAGTACAGATACGCAGTATTTT.

The genes are TRBV11-2 and TRBJ2-7, with D possibly TRBD1 on 5 matching bases. Germline loops: CDR1 SGHAT, CDR2 FQNNGV. V lost 2 bases and J 7 bases, leaving 6 bases between the germline ends. The CDR3 is 11 residues long. CDR3 sequence (DNA): TGTGCCAGCAGCTTATGGACAGAGCAGTACTTC. Its translation is CASSLWTEQYF.

This clonotype was seen more than once but under ten times. The rearrangement joins TRBV12-3 or TRBV12-4 to TRBJ1-2; D is uncertain. There are 14 residues in the CDR3. The germline V and J ends were trimmed by 6 bases and 4 bases, with 15 bases remaining between them. The CDR3 DNA reads as TGTGCCAGCAGAACCGCGGTCGCAGCCTATGGCTACACCTTC. The encoded protein is CASRTAVAAYGYTF.

This clonotype has more than one count but fewer than ten. V and J are TRBV6-2 or TRBV6-3 and TRBJ2-7; TRBD1 agrees at 11 bases. The CDR3 is made up of 14 amino acids. Germline V gene data show CDR1 as MNHEY and CDR2 as SVGEGT. Trimming removed 5 bases from V and 6 bases from J; junction bases left unmatched: 6. The CDR3 nucleotides are TGTGCCAGCAGTAGAGGACAGGGGGCCTTCGAGCAGTACTTC. Translating gives CASSRGQGAFEQYF.

The chain is built from TRBV30 and TRBJ2-5, with 10 bases lining up with TRBD2. CDR1 is GTSNPN and CDR2 is SVGIG in the germline V gene (reference sequence). Germline trimming cut 2 bases from V and 1 base from J; bases unmatched to any gene: 10. This CDR3 comprises 17 residues. The CDR3 protein is CAWSYEGRLAGQETQYF. The DNA for the CDR3 is TGTGCCTGGAGTTATGAGGGAAGACTAGCGGGCCAAGAGACCCAGTACTTC. The entire variable domain, with the rest obtained from reference TRBV30 and TRBJ2-5, is as follows: SQTIHQWPATLVQPVGSPLSLECTVEGTSNPNLYWYRQAAGRGLQLLFYSVGIGQISSEVPQNLSASRPQDRQFILSSKKLLLSDSGFYLCAWSYEGRLAGQETQYFGPGTRLLVL.

The chain couples TRBV29-1 to TRBJ2-7; tentatively, D is TRBD1 (5 bases). This CDR3 is 12 amino acids long. Trimming pared 6 bases from V and 5 bases from J, leaving 14 bases between. Germline V lookup: CDR1 SQVTM, CDR2 ANQGSEA. The CDR3 DNA reads as TGCAGCGTCGTTCAGGGTCGGAACGAGCAGTACTTC. It yields the protein CSVVQGRNEQYF.

There are many counts of this clonotype. The chain employs TRBV9 and TRBJ1-1; tentatively, D is TRBD1 (5 bases). CDR1 and CDR2 (germline): SGDLS, YYNGEE. The CDR3 has 14 amino acids. V lost 0 bases to trimming and J lost 5 bases, with 11 bases between them. The CDR3: CASSVGHEGTEAFF. The CDR3 bases are TGTGCCAGCAGCGTAGGACATGAGGGGACTGAAGCTTTCTTT.

V gene TRBV20-1 combines with J gene TRBJ1-5, with D unresolved. CDR1 DFQATT and CDR2 SNEGSKA come from the germline V gene (reference sequence). V dropped 0 bases and J dropped 0 bases, with 0 bases sitting between them. The CDR3 contains 12 residues. CDR3 in amino acids: CSARDSNQPQHF. The CDR3, as DNA: TGCAGTGCTAGAGATAGCAATCAGCCCCAGCATTTT.

This clonotype was counted at least ten times. This chain uses TRBV6-2 or TRBV6-3 with TRBJ1-2, with D tentatively TRBD1 (5 bases). Germline V gives CDR1 MNHEY, CDR2 SVGEGT. The CDR3 has 15 residues. V lost 0 bases to trimming and J lost 4 bases, with 12 bases between them. The CDR3 coding sequence is TGTGCCAGCAGTTACTCAAACAGTGGGGCCTATGGCTACACCTTC. Its protein product is CASSYSNSGAYGYTF.

This clonotype was counted a few times. V gene TRBV20-1 combines with J gene TRBJ2-5; D is undetermined. V lost 6 bases, J lost 2 bases, and 7 bases lay in between. Germline V gene data show CDR1 as DFQATT and CDR2 as SNEGSKA (reference sequence). The CDR3 is 11 amino acids. CDR3 amino acids: CSAVDQETQYF. The CDR3 DNA reads as TGCAGTGCGGTTGATCAAGAGACCCAGTACTTC.

This clonotype has at least ten counts. The rearrangement joins TRBV29-1 to TRBJ2-1; the match to TRBD1 covers 11 bases. Germline V lookup: CDR1 SQVTM, CDR2 ANQGSEA. The trim removed 8 bases at V and 9 bases at J, leaving 9 bases unmatched. The CDR3 runs to 13 residues. DNA for the CDR3: TGCAGCATAAGGGGACAGGGGGTCGGTGAGCAGTTCTTC. Translating gives CSIRGQGVGEQFF.

The rearrangement links TRBV18 to TRBJ2-6; 7 nucleotides line up with TRBD1. V trimming: 2 bases; J trimming: 0 bases; junction bases outside the gene matches: 4. Germline V gives CDR1 KGHSH, CDR2 LQKENI. The CDR3 consists of 17 residues. The CDR3 coding sequence is TGTGCCAGCTCACCAGGACAGGCTCTCTCTGGGGCCAACGTCCTGACTTTC. Translating it yields CASSPGQALSGANVLTF.

This clonotype came up a few times. CDR3 amino acids: CASTRGETQYF. The CDR3 region has the DNA TGTGCCTCGACTCGTGGCGAGACCCAGTACTTC. This rearrangement joins TRBV6-2 or TRBV6-3 to TRBJ2-5, with unresolved D. The germline V gene encodes CDR1 MNHEY and CDR2 SVGEGT. CDR3 length: 11 amino acids. Trimming removed 11 bases from V and 5 bases from J, with 12 bases in between.

This clonotype appeared a few times. This rearrangement joins TRBV29-1 to TRBJ2-1, with D possibly being TRBD2 (6 bases). Looked up from germline, CDR1 is SQVTM and CDR2 is ANQGSEA. The CDR3 has 13 residues. Trimming pared 2 bases from V and 5 bases from J, leaving 10 bases between. CDR3 nucleotide sequence: TGCAGCGTTGAATCTAGCGCAGACAATGAGCAGTTCTTC. This sequence encodes CSVESSADNEQFF.